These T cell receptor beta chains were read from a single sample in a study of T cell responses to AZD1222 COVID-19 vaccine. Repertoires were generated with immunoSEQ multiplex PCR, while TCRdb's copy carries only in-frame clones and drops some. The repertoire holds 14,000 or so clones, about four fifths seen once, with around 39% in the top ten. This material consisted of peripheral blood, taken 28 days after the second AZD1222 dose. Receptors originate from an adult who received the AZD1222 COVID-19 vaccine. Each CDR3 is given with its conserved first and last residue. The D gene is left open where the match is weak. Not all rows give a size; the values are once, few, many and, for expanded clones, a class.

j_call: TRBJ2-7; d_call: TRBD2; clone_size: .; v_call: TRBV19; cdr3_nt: TGTGCCAGTAGTATAGAAGTAGCGGGAGCGGGCTACGAGCAGTACTTC; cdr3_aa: CASSIEVAGAGYEQYF
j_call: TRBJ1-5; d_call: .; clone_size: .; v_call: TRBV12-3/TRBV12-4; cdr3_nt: TGTGCCAGCAGTTTGGGATATCAGCCCCAGCATTTT; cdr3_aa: CASSLGYQPQHF
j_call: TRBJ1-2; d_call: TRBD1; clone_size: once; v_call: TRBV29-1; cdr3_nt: TGCAGCGCAAGACAGGGGGCAGGCTATGGCTACACCTTC; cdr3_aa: CSARQGAGYGYTF
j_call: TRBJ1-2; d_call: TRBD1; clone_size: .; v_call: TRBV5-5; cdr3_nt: TGTGCCAGCAGCACGACCGGGACAGGGTACGGCTACACCTTC; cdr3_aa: CASSTTGTGYGYTF
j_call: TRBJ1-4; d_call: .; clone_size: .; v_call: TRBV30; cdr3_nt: TGTGCCTGGAGTACGGGTGAGATTGAAAAACTGTTTTTT; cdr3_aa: CAWSTGEIEKLFF
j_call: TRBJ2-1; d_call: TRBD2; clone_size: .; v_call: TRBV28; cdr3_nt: TGTGCCACCGCTAACACGGCGGGAGTGCCCTATGAGCAGTTCTTC; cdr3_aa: CATANTAGVPYEQFF
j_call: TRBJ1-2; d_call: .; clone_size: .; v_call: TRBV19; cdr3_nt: TGTGCCAGTAGTAACCTCGTAACCTATGGCTACACCTTC; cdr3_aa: CASSNLVTYGYTF
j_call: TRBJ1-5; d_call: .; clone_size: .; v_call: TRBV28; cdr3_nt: TGTGCCAGCAGTCGAGATAGCAATCAGCCCCAGCATTTT; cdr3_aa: CASSRDSNQPQHF
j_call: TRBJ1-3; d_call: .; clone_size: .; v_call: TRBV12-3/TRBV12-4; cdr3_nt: TGTGCCAGCAGGAATAGCGCTGGAAACACCATATATTTT; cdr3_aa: CASRNSAGNTIYF
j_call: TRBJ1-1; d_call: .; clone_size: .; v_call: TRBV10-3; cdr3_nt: TGTGCCATCAGTGAACAGGACTACACTGAAGCTTTCTTT; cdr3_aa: CAISEQDYTEAFF
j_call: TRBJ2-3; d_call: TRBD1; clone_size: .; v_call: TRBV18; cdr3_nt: TGTGCCAGCTCACCGCAGGGGGCCGAAGATACGCAGTATTTT; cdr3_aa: CASSPQGAEDTQYF
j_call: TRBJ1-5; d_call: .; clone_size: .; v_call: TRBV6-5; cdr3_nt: TGTGCCAGCAGTTACTCGTTCACAGATCTTAATCAGCCCCAGCATTTT; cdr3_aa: CASSYSFTDLNQPQHF
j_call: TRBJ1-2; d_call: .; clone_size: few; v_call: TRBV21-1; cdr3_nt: TGTGCCAGCAGCAAAGGACGTCACAGGGGCCATATGGTCTATGGCTACACCTTC; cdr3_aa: CASSKGRHRGHMVYGYTF
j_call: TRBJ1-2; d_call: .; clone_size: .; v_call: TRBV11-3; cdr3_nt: TGTGCCAGCAGCTTAGTAGGGGCCGACAGCCCCAACTATGGCTACACCTTC; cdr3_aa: CASSLVGADSPNYGYTF
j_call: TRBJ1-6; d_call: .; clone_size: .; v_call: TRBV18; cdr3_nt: TGTGCCAGCTCGGCGCGGACTAATTCACCCCTCCACTTT; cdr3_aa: CASSARTNSPLHF
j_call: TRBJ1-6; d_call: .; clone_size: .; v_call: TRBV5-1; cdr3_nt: TGCGCCAGCAGCTTGGTTCTCAGGGATAATTCACCCCTCCACTTT; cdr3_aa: CASSLVLRDNSPLHF
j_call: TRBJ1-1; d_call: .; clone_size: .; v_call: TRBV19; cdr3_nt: TGTGCCACCACCAGGGAGGTCAACACTGAAGCTTTCTTT; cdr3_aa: CATTREVNTEAFF
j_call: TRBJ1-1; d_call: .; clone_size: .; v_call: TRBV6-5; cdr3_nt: TGTGCCAGCAGTTACGGGGGCGGGAACACTGAAGCTTTCTTT; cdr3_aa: CASSYGGGNTEAFF
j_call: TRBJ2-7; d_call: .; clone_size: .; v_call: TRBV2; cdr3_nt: TGTGCCACCCTAGGGCCTACCTACGAGCAGTACTTC; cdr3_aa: CATLGPTYEQYF
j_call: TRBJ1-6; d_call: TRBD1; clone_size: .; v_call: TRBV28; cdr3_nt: TGTGCCAGCAGCCAGAGGGGACAGGGGAGCTCCTATAATTCACCCCTCCACTTT; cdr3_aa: CASSQRGQGSSYNSPLHF
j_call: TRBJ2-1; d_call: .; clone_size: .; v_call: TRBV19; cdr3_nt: TGTGCCAGTAGTGCCGGCCAGGGCCTGTACAATGAGCAGTTCTTC; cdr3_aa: CASSAGQGLYNEQFF
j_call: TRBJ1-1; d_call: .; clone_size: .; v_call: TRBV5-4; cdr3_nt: TGTGCCAGCAGCTTGGTGCGGGGGACCACTGAAGCTTTCTTT; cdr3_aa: CASSLVRGTTEAFF
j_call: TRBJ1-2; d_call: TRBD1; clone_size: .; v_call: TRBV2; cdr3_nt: TGTGCCTCCGAGGACGGGACAGGGGGTGGAGGGATCTATGGCTACACCTTC; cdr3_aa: CASEDGTGGGGIYGYTF
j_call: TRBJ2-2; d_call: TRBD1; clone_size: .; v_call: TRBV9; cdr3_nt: TGTGCCAGCAGCGTAGCCGACAGGGAGACCGGGGAGCTGTTTTTT; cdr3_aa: CASSVADRETGELFF
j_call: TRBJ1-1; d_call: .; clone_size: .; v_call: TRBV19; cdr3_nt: TGTGCCAGTAGCCTGACAGCTACAAATGAAGCTTTCTTT; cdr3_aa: CASSLTATNEAFF
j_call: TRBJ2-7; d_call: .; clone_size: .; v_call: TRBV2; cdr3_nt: TGTGCCACGTCCTCAGGTATCTCCTACGAGCAGTACTTC; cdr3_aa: CATSSGISYEQYF
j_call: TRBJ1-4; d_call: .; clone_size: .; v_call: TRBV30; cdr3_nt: TGTGCCTGGAGTGGGACCGCTAATGAAAAACTGTTTTTT; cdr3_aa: CAWSGTANEKLFF
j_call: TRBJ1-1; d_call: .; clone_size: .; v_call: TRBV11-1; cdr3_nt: TGTGCCAGCAGCAGCGTGGGGGGCTGGAACACTGAAGCTTTCTTT; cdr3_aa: CASSSVGGWNTEAFF
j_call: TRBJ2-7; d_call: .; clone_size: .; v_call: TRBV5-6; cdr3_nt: TGTGCCAGCAGCAATTCCTACGAGCAGTACTTC; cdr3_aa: CASSNSYEQYF
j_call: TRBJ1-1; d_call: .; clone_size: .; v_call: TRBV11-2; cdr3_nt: TGTGCCAGCAGCCCCGGGGGGCTGACTGAAGCTTTCTTT; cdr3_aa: CASSPGGLTEAFF
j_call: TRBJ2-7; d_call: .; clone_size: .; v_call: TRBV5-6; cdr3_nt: TGTGCCAGCAGCTTAGGAGACAGTTCCTACGAGCAGTACTTC; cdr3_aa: CASSLGDSSYEQYF